The 14 T cell receptor beta chains presented below share a single source sample, sequenced in a study of CD8+ T cells in alopecia areata. The treatment was: oral pan-JAK inhibitor, 5-10 mg twice daily. Once RNA had been extracted, it was reverse transcribed into cDNA to act as the sequencing template. Some clones are missing from TCRdb's copy, which holds only in-frame ones; the method was immunoSEQ multiplex PCR. The table includes some 220,000 clones, more than 45% detected once. This specimen was CD4+ T cells sorted from blood, taken at week 4, from a patient treated with tofacitinib. The receptors shown here come from a human donor with alopecia areata.

The table lists this clone with a count of one. The J gene is TRBJ1-1, the V gene TRBV6-5; a possible D gene is TRBD1 (5 bases). The germline CDR1 and CDR2 sequences are MNHEY and SVGAGI. The CDR3 is 15 residues long. The V end lost 6 bases, the J end lost 2 bases, and 16 bases lay between the germline ends. In DNA, the CDR3 is TGTGCCAGCAGGCATAGGCTTGGGGGAAACACTGAAGCTTTCTTT. Its translation: CASRHRLGGNTEAFF.

This CDR3 is CASTPRAMGPYEQYF. The CDR3 DNA reads TGTGCCAGTACCCCCCGGGCCATGGGCCCCTACGAGCAGTACTTC. The chain has TRBV19 and TRBJ2-7; no firm D call. This CDR3 comprises 15 residues. Germline assignment: CDR1 LNHDA and CDR2 SQIVND (reference sequence). Trimming removed 7 bases at V and 2 bases at J, with 18 bases between.

This chain joins TRBV5-6 and TRBJ2-3; tentative D call: TRBD2 (5 bases). Germline CDR1 and CDR2: SGHDT and YYEEEE. Trimming took 3 bases from V and 7 from J, leaving 6 bases between them. The CDR3 covers 11 residues. The CDR3 sequence: CASSSGYTQYF. In DNA, the CDR3 is TGTGCCAGCAGCTCGGGGTATACGCAGTATTTT.

This rearrangement joins TRBV9 to TRBJ1-2; unclear D gene. V lost 0 bases to trimming and J lost 8 bases, with 11 bases between them. The CDR3 covers 13 residues. CDR1 and CDR2 (germline): SGDLS, YYNGEE. CDR3: CASSVDSEGGYTF. DNA of the CDR3: TGTGCCAGCAGCGTAGACTCGGAAGGGGGCTACACCTTC.

The chain recombines TRBV15 with TRBJ2-3; D remains ambiguous. CDR1 LNHNV and CDR2 YYDKDF come from the germline V gene (reference sequence). V lost 1 base and J lost 2, with 7 bases in between. This CDR3 spans 14 amino acids. The CDR3 DNA reads TGTGCCACCAGCAGAGCGGCTACCACAGATACGCAGTATTTT. This translates into CATSRAATTDTQYF. The full variable domain, completed using reference TRBV15 and TRBJ2-3, is DAMVIQNPRYQVTQFGKPVTLSCSQTLNHNVMYWYQQKSSQAPKLLFHYYDKDFNNEADTPDNFQSRRPNTSFCFLDIRSPGLGDTAMYLCATSRAATTDTQYFGPGTRLTVL.

This chain links TRBV10-3 with TRBJ1-1; 7 bases align to TRBD1. Trimming cost V 6 bases and J 4 bases; bases outside gene matches: 2. The germline V gene encodes CDR1 ENHRY and CDR2 SYGVKD. This CDR3 is built from 12 residues. As DNA, the CDR3 is TGTGCCATCAGCGCAGGGGGCACTGAAGCTTTCTTT. This codes for CAISAGGTEAFF.

The rearrangement uses TRBV2 and TRBJ2-2; D may be TRBD2 (5 bases). Trimming took 3 bases from V and 2 from J, leaving 10 bases between them. Germline V lookup: CDR1 SNHLY, CDR2 FYNNEI. The CDR3 length is 15 residues. The CDR3 loop is CASSDAGGNTGELFF. In DNA form, the CDR3 reads TGTGCCAGCAGTGATGCAGGAGGAAACACCGGGGAGCTGTTTTTT. Based on the CDR3 plus reference TRBV2 and TRBJ2-2, the full variable domain is EPEVTQTPSHQVTQMGQEVILRCVPISNHLYFYWYRQILGQKVEFLVSFYNNEISEKSEIFDDQFSVERPDGSNFTLKIRSTKLEDSAMYFCASSDAGGNTGELFFGEGSRLTVL.

This chain joins TRBV4-3 and TRBJ2-5; D uncertain. V lost 0 bases and J 9 bases, leaving 11 bases between the germline ends. From germline, CDR1 is LGHNA and CDR2 YSLEER. The CDR3 has 13 amino acids. The CDR3 DNA reads as TGCGCCAGCAGCCAAGATCTTTCAGGACCCCAGTACTTC. It codes for CASSQDLSGPQYF.

The genes are TRBV30 and TRBJ1-5, with TRBD1 as a possible D gene (6 bases). The CDR3 runs 15 residues. Between the trimmed V and J ends, which lost 2 bases and 5 bases, there was a span of 16 bases. The germline gives CDR1 GTSNPN, CDR2 SVGIG (reference sequence). The CDR3: CAWSKGVTTDQPQHF. The CDR3 DNA is TGTGCCTGGAGTAAGGGGGTAACGACGGATCAGCCCCAGCATTTT. Using reference TRBV30 and TRBJ1-5 for the parts outside the CDR3, the full variable domain is SQTIHQWPATLVQPVGSPLSLECTVEGTSNPNLYWYRQAAGRGLQLLFYSVGIGQISSEVPQNLSASRPQDRQFILSSKKLLLSDSGFYLCAWSKGVTTDQPQHFGDGTRLSIL.

This clone was picked up one time. The chain carries TRBV6-6 and TRBJ1-5; 8 bases line up with TRBD1. The ends lost 7 bases at V and 4 bases at J; junction bases unmatched: 6. This CDR3 is built from 14 residues. CDR1 MNHNY and CDR2 SVGAGI come from the germline V gene (reference sequence). The CDR3 region is CASTKGDRNQPQHF. Written as DNA, the CDR3 is TGTGCCAGCACTAAGGGGGACAGGAATCAGCCCCAGCATTTT.

The chain links TRBV12-5 to TRBJ1-1; D is uncertain. Trimming removed 7 bases at V and 1 base at J, with 7 bases between. Germline loops: CDR1 LGHNT, CDR2 FRNRAP. The CDR3 spans 12 residues. CDR3 residues: CASAWENTEAFF. CDR3 DNA sequence: TGTGCTAGTGCCTGGGAGAACACTGAAGCTTTCTTT.

The rearrangement joins TRBV7-2 to TRBJ1-2; D gene unclear. Trimming took off 2 bases at V and 7 bases at J, with 14 bases between the two ends. Looked up from germline, CDR1 is SGHTA and CDR2 is FQGNSA. This CDR3 has 14 residues. CDR3 in amino acids: CASSLYSRIGGYTF. In nucleotides, the CDR3 is TGTGCCAGCAGCTTATACAGCCGCATTGGTGGCTACACCTTC.

In this sample, this clone turned up a few times. V is TRBV10-3 and J is TRBJ2-2; D possibly uses TRBD1 or TRBD2 (5 bases each). The CDR3 is made up of 15 amino acids. Germline-derived CDR1 and CDR2 are ENHRY and SYGVKD. V was cut by 8 bases and J by 1 base, with 14 bases left in between. DNA of the CDR3: TGTGCCATCCGGGGAGCGAGGGGGAACACCGGGGAGCTGTTTTTT. This translates into CAIRGARGNTGELFF.

The rearrangement joins TRBV5-1 to TRBJ1-1, with 10 bases that match TRBD1. The J segment lost 2 bases and the V segment lost 3 bases, leaving 4 bases of the junction unmatched. The CDR3 has 15 amino acids. Germline V gene sequence: CDR1 SGHRS, CDR2 YFSETQ. The CDR3 nucleotides are TGCGCCAGCAGCTCGGGACAGGGGACAAACACTGAAGCTTTCTTT. Protein: CASSSGQGTNTEAFF.